This TCR beta chain was recovered during a study of blood T cell repertoires in COVID-19. For the study at large: COVID-19 samples from acute and convalescent phases originated in the United States, Italy and Spain.

Per the original data handling: Reference gene primer amplification yielded estimated nucleated cell counts. Using immunoSEQ multiplex PCR, the repertoire was profiled, and TCRdb retains in-frame clones only, with some absent. The V and J calls and clone size were taken over from that table, and D and trimming were inferred from the DNA. The profile shows 200,000 to 250,000 clones, 84% of them singletons. Germline V gene data show CDR1 as SGHAT and CDR2 as FQNNGV. This CDR3 region has 15 residues. Trimming took off 5 bases at V and 4 bases at J, with 15 bases between the two ends. Sample: PBMCs or T cells enriched from blood (not recorded which). The receptor was derived from a woman in her thirties or forties who had recovered from COVID-19. The rearrangement uses TRBV11-2 and TRBJ2-1; D uncertain. The DNA of the CDR3 is TGTGCCAGCAGCCCGCCCGCGGCCCATTACAATGAGCAGTTCTTC. Translated: CASSPPAAHYNEQFF.